This T cell receptor beta chain was observed in a study of OX40 agonist ivuxolimab in advanced cancers. This CDR3 has 14 amino acids. With 6 bases removed from V and 0 bases from J, the gap between germline ends came to 12 bases. Germline V gene data show CDR1 as KGHSH and CDR2 as LQKENI. Data came from immunoSEQ multiplex PCR; TCRdb stores just in-frame clones and leaves some out. The sample yields roughly 60,000 clones, roughly 84% seen once. Sample: CD4+ or CD8+ T cells sorted from blood, taken in a trial of the OX40 agonist ivuxolimab. This chain links TRBV18 with TRBJ2-7; D is perhaps TRBD1 (5 bases). This TCR was recovered from an adult with an advanced solid tumor such as melanoma, head and neck, liver or kidney cancer. CDR3 sequence: CASSLDSPSYEQYF. In DNA form, the CDR3 reads TGTGCCAGCTCCCTAGACAGTCCCTCCTACGAGCAGTACTTC.